This T cell receptor (beta chain) was observed in a study of T cells in Graves' hyperthyroidism and ophthalmopathy (dated by TCRdb to about 2019). Regarding the study in general: Peripheral blood samples were taken at initial diagnosis, before any treatment was given. Once sampling was done, hyperthyroidism patients were given methimazole at a starting dose of 30 mg daily, whereas ophthalmopathy patients were given high-dose intravenous methylprednisolone. A discovery cohort of fewer than 110 patients, fewer than 50 with Graves' ophthalmopathy and 57 with stable Graves' hyperthyroidism, was used to find distinguishing TCR V-J signatures. Thyroid tissue and blood T-cell repertoires from six Graves' hyperthyroidism patients were also compared in the study. According to the paper, TCR Vbeta CDR3 sequencing was carried out on around 140 peripheral blood samples, which came from approximately 43 ophthalmopathy, fewer than 80 hyperthyroidism and approximately 17 progressor patients. The 80 to 100 discovery patients were randomly divided into training and test sets at a 7:3 ratio. Prospective prediction of ophthalmopathy was tested in an independent validation cohort consisting of fewer than 20 hyperthyroidism patients and approximately 16 patients who later progressed to ophthalmopathy.

Findings and caveats that apply to the study as a whole: In validation, the model predicted progression to ophthalmopathy with 60% to 71% sensitivity and roughly 72% specificity, a median of 6.5 months before onset. No statistical method was used to fix the sample size in advance, and group allocation was not hidden from the investigators. A model built on a 13 V-J signature distinguished ophthalmopathy from stable hyperthyroidism, reaching roughly 88% sensitivity and 81.08% specificity in cross-validation and 80%/75% in testing. Most expanded thyroid clonotypes (frequency above 0.001) were also found in blood, which suggests that blood repertoires may mirror thyroid immune responses.

CDR1 DFQATT and CDR2 SNEGSKA are derived from the germline V gene (reference sequence). After removal of 7 bases from V and 8 bases from J, the junction retains 6 bases not matched to a gene. Its CDR3 holds 11 amino acids, cysteine through phenylalanine. The DNA shown is the 33-base CDR3, in frame from base 1. Stable Graves' hyperthyroidism was defined as the absence of progression to ophthalmopathy over 18 months of follow-up. The hyperthyroidism patients were between 18 and 65 years old and newly diagnosed, with a disease duration of less than 2 months. Exclusion was applied to patients with uncontrolled infections, other autoimmune diseases, pregnancy or lactation. Diagnoses relied on clinical symptoms, serum thyroxine and TRAb, thyroid ultrasound and orbital computed tomography. Ficoll-Paque density gradient centrifugation was used to isolate PBMCs from around 10 ml of fresh peripheral blood. Total RNA was extracted using Trizol reagent, and RNA quality was assessed on an Agilent 2100 Bioanalyzer.

Amplification of TCR beta CDR3 regions was carried out from RNA transcripts. The first round of RT-PCR for the TCR CDR3 was performed with the HTBI primer set and the Qiagen OneStep RT-PCR kit. Libraries were constructed in a second round of multiplex PCR, after which size selection and purification were carried out. Paired-end sequencing of the libraries was performed with 100 bp reads on an Illumina HiSeq2000. Regarding the original processing steps: Raw data were processed with SOAPnuke, discarding reads with adapters, uncalled bases, mean Phred below 15, or no exact constant-primer or identifier match. COPE v1.2.5 was used to merge the high-quality paired reads, and each unique nucleotide sequence was defined as a clonotype. MiTCR v1.1 was used to align clonotypes to the IMGT TRBV, TRBD and TRBJ reference segments. The analysis was restricted to V-J combinations with a frequency above 0.0001, which together covered about 99% of the repertoires. A TCS score was defined as the ratio of F50 (clonal expansion) to E x V (chaos), with BLOSUM62-based TCRdist applied between CDR3 peptides within each V-J. Welch's t-statistics and random forest reduced around 550 V-J features to 10 to 15, which were used in a naive Bayes classifier (R e1071). TCRdb trimmed the raw reads at Q25, called clones with MiXCR and kept productive beta chains. Here each entry gathers all rows of one CDR3 protein and keeps the most common genes and DNA. The V and J calls were determined by TCRdb, not by the authors. This sample has fewer than 250,000 distinct CDR3 sequences in its table, and 15% to 20% of those were observed once. Roughly 50% of the sample belongs to the ten largest clones.

In its sample, this clonotype was seen a few times. Its antigen is currently not known. Base qualities are not provided; no much larger clone lies one nucleotide away. This clonotype was obtained from a man in his forties or fifties with Graves' hyperthyroidism. The sequencing sample was made of blood. The chain employs TRBV20-1 and TRBJ1-2; a stretch of 8 junction bases matches TRBD1. The CDR3: CSGGQAGGYTF. Here is the DNA: TGCAGTGGGGGACAGGCCGGCGGCTACACCTTC.